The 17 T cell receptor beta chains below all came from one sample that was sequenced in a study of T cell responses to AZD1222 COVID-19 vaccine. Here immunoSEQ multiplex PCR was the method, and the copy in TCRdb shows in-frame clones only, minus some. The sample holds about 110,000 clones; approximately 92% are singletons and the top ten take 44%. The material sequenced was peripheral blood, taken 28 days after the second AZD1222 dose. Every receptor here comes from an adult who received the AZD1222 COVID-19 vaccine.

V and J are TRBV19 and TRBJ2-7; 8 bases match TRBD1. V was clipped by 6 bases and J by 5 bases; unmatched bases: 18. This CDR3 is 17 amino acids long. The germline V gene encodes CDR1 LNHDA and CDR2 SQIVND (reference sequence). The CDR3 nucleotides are TGTGCCAGTAGCTCCGGGACAGGTGGGGGGAGCTTCGACGAGCAGTACTTC. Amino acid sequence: CASSSGTGGGSFDEQYF.

For the CDR3, the DNA is TGCGCCAGCAGCACCGGGACTAGCGGGGGGGATGAGCAGTTCTTC. Protein: CASSTGTSGGDEQFF. This sequence joins TRBV5-1 and TRBJ2-1; 16 bases agree with TRBD2. The V gene end was trimmed by 4 bases and the J gene end by 8 bases; junction bases not matched to a gene: 3. The germline CDR1 and CDR2 sequences are SGHRS and YFSETQ. The CDR3 length is 15 residues.

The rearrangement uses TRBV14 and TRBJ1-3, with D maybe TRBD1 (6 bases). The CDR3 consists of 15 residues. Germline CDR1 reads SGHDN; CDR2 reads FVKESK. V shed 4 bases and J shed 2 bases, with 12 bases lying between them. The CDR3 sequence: CASSRNRAPGNTIYF. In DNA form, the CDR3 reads TGTGCCAGCAGCCGAAACAGGGCTCCTGGAAACACCATATATTTT.

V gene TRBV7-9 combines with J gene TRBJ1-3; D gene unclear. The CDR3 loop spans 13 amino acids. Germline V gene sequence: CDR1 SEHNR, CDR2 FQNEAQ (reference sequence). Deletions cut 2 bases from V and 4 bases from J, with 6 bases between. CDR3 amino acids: CASSLLSGNTIYF. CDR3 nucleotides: TGTGCCAGCAGCTTACTTTCCGGAAACACCATATATTTT. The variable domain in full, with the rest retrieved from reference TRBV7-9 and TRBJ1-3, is DTGVSQNPRHKITKRGQNVTFRCDPISEHNRLYWYRQTLGQGPEFLTYFQNEAQLEKSRLLSDRFSAERPKGSFSTLEIQRTEQGDSAMYLCASSLLSGNTIYFGEGSWLTVV.

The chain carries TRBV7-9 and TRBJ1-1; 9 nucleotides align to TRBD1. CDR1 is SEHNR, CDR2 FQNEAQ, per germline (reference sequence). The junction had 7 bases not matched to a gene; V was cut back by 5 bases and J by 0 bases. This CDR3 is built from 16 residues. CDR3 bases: TGTGCCAGCAGCCCCGGGACAGGGTCGATGAACACTGAAGCTTTCTTT. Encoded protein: CASSPGTGSMNTEAFF.

The CDR3 bases are TGCGCCAGCAGCTTTGCCGGGACAGGGATGTACAATGAGCAGTTCTTC. Amino acid sequence: CASSFAGTGMYNEQFF. The chain is built from TRBV5-1 and TRBJ2-1; 9 positions match TRBD1. Germline lookup yields CDR1 SGHRS and CDR2 YFSETQ. The V segment lost 2 bases and the J segment 4 bases; nucleotides outside the gene matches: 7. The CDR3 contains 16 residues. Full variable domain (rest looked up from reference TRBV5-1 and TRBJ2-1): KAGVTQTPRYLIKTRGQQVTLSCSPISGHRSVSWYQQTPGQGLQFLFEYFSETQRNKGNFPGRFSGRQFSNSRSEMNVSTLELGDSALYLCASSFAGTGMYNEQFFGPGTRLTVL.

CDR3 in amino acids: CASSELRGDEQYF. Written as DNA, the CDR3 is TGTGCCAGCAGTGAACTGAGGGGAGACGAGCAGTACTTC. This chain links TRBV2 with TRBJ2-7; D might be TRBD1 or TRBD2, each matching 5 bases. The CDR3 consists of 13 residues. Trimming pared 2 bases from V and 5 bases from J, leaving 10 bases between. Germline-derived CDR1 and CDR2 are SNHLY and FYNNEI.

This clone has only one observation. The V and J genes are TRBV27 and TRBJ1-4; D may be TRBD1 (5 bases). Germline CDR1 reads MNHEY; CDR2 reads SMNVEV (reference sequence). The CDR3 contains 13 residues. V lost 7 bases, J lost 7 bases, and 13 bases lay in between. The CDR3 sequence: CASTRAGIEKLFF. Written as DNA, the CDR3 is TGTGCCAGCACCCGGGCAGGGATTGAAAAACTGTTTTTT.

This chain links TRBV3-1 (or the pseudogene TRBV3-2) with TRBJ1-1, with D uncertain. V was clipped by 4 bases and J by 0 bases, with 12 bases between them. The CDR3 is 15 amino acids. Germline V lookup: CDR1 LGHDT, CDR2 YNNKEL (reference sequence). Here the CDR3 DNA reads TGTGCCAGCAGCCCACGACCTCGGGTGAACACTGAAGCTTTCTTT. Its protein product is CASSPRPRVNTEAFF.

The CDR3 DNA sequence: TGTGCCAGCAGCGAAATCAGGGCCGGCTATGGCTACACCTTC. As protein: CASSEIRAGYGYTF. The chain couples TRBV2 to TRBJ1-2, with D possibly being TRBD1 (5 bases). The V end lost 6 bases, the J end lost 4 bases, and 15 bases lay between the germline ends. CDR1 and CDR2 from the germline V gene are SNHLY and FYNNEI. The CDR3 has 14 residues. The variable domain in full, completed from reference TRBV2 and TRBJ1-2, reads EPEVTQTPSHQVTQMGQEVILRCVPISNHLYFYWYRQILGQKVEFLVSFYNNEISEKSEIFDDQFSVERPDGSNFTLKIRSTKLEDSAMYFCASSEIRAGYGYTFGSGTRLTVV.

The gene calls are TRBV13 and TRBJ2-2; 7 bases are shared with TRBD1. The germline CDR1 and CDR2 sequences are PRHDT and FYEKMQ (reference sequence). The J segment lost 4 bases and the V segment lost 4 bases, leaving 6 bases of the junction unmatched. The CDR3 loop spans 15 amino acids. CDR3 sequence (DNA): TGTGCCAGCAGCTCCTACAGGGGCCCCACCGGGGAGCTGTTTTTT. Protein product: CASSSYRGPTGELFF.

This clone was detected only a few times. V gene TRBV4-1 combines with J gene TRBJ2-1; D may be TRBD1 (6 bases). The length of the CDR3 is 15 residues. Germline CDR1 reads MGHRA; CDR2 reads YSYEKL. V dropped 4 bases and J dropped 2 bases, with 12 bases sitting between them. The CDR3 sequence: CASSLNRDPYNEQFF. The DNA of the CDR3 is TGCGCCAGCAGCCTTAACAGGGATCCCTACAATGAGCAGTTCTTC.

The CDR3 DNA follows: TGTGCCACCAGTGATTCAGGGAACACCGGGGAGCTGTTTTTT. This gives the protein CATSDSGNTGELFF. The genes are TRBV24-1 and TRBJ2-2; no clear D. Germline V gene data show CDR1 as KGHDR and CDR2 as SFDVKD. CDR3 size: 14 residues. V shed 2 bases and J shed 1 base, with 4 bases lying between them.

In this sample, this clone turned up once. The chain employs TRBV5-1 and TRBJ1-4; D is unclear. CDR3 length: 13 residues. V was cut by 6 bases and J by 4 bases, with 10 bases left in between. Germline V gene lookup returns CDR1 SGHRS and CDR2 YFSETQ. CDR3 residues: CASKVQSNEKLFF. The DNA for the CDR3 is TGCGCCAGCAAGGTTCAGAGTAATGAAAAACTGTTTTTT.

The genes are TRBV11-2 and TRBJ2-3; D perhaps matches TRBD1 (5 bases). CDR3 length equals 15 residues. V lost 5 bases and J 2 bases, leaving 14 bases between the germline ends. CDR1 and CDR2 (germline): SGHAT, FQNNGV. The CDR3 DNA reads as TGTGCCAGCAGCCGGACACGACAGTTCACAGATACGCAGTATTTT. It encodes CASSRTRQFTDTQYF.

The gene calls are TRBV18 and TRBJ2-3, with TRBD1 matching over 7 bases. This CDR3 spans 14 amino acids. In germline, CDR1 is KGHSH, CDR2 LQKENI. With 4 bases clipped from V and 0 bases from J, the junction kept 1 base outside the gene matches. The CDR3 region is CASSRDSSTDTQYF. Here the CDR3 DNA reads TGTGCCAGCTCACGGGACAGTAGCACAGATACGCAGTATTTT.

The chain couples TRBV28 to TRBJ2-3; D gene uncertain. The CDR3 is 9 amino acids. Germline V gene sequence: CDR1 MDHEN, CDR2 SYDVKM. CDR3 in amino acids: CATGDTQYF. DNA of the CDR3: TGTGCAACCGGAGATACGCAGTATTTT.